Below, 22 T cell receptor beta chains from the same sample are listed, as sequenced in a study of blood T cell repertoires in COVID-19. Generated by immunoSEQ multiplex PCR, the TCRdb table keeps only in-frame clones and is missing some. The table lists roughly 20,000 clones, around nine tenths of them singletons. The sequenced sample was peripheral blood. These receptors were collected from a human donor in a cohort sampled during active COVID-19.

This clone occurred once. This chain connects TRBV30 to TRBJ1-2; D is possibly TRBD1 (6 bases). The CDR3 loop spans 14 amino acids. The germline gives CDR1 GTSNPN, CDR2 SVGIG (reference sequence). Trimming stripped 0 bases from V and 6 bases from J, with 14 bases between. CDR3 in amino acids: CAWSVPGGRNGYTF. The DNA of the CDR3 is TGTGCCTGGAGTGTACCGGGGGGGCGTAATGGCTACACCTTC. The complete variable domain, with remaining parts taken from reference TRBV30 and TRBJ1-2, reads SQTIHQWPATLVQPVGSPLSLECTVEGTSNPNLYWYRQAAGRGLQLLFYSVGIGQISSEVPQNLSASRPQDRQFILSSKKLLLSDSGFYLCAWSVPGGRNGYTFGSGTRLTVV.

The chain links TRBV5-6 to TRBJ2-3; D may be TRBD2 (5 bases). The CDR3 contains 15 residues. Deletions cut 0 bases from V and 3 bases from J, with 11 bases between. CDR1 is SGHDT, CDR2 YYEEEE, per germline. CDR3 nucleotide sequence: TGTGCCAGCAGCTTGGTAACGGGAAGGACAGATACGCAGTATTTT. Translation: CASSLVTGRTDTQYF.

The chain employs TRBV5-1 and TRBJ1-1; unclear D gene. Per the germline V gene, CDR1 is SGHRS and CDR2 is YFSETQ. V gave up 0 bases and J gave up 3 bases, with 9 bases separating them. The CDR3 totals 14 residues. This CDR3 is CASSLVSLHTEAFF. The CDR3 DNA reads as TGCGCCAGCAGCTTGGTTAGCCTTCACACTGAAGCTTTCTTT.

This rearrangement joins TRBV7-8 to TRBJ2-7; 8 bases align to TRBD2. This CDR3 spans 14 amino acids. In germline, CDR1 is SGHVS, CDR2 FQNEAQ. V trimming: 5 bases; J trimming: 1 base; junction bases outside the gene matches: 4. DNA of the CDR3: TGTGCCAGCAGCCCCCGGGAGGGTTCCTACGAGCAGTACTTC. Its protein product is CASSPREGSYEQYF.

The gene calls are TRBV19 and TRBJ2-1; 9 bases match TRBD1. The CDR3 contains 15 residues. With V trimmed by 3 bases and J by 8 bases, 8 bases remained unmatched. Germline loops: CDR1 LNHDA, CDR2 SQIVND (reference sequence). The CDR3 here is CASSIGTGIDHEQFF. CDR3 in DNA: TGTGCCAGTAGTATTGGGACAGGGATTGACCATGAGCAGTTCTTC.

The CDR3 DNA sequence: TGTGCCAGCAGTTCGGGACTAGGGGAGGCGACCCAGTACTTC. It codes for CASSSGLGEATQYF. The genes are TRBV27 and TRBJ2-5, with TRBD2 matching over 8 bases. Trimming took 4 bases from V and 7 from J; bases not matched to a gene: 8. This CDR3 spans 14 amino acids. The germline CDR1 and CDR2 sequences are MNHEY and SMNVEV (reference sequence).

This clone was seen once. V usage is TRBV27 and J usage is TRBJ2-1; 14 bases map to TRBD2. With 3 bases clipped from V and 9 bases from J, the junction kept 4 bases outside the gene matches. CDR1 is MNHEY and CDR2 is SMNVEV in the germline V gene (reference sequence). This CDR3 region has 15 residues. The DNA of the CDR3 is TGTGCCAGCAGTTTTGAGACTAGCGGGAGGGGTGAGCAGTTCTTC. This translates into CASSFETSGRGEQFF.

The chain joins TRBV11-2 to TRBJ2-5, with D perhaps matching TRBD2 (5 bases). Trimming took 7 bases from V and 5 from J, leaving 14 bases between them. This CDR3 contains 13 residues. Looked up from germline, CDR1 is SGHAT and CDR2 is FQNNGV. The CDR3 loop reads CASIVRSGETQYF. CDR3 sequence (DNA): TGTGCCAGCATCGTAAGGTCGGGGGAGACCCAGTACTTC.

The chain combines TRBV21-1 with TRBJ2-5; the D call of TRBD2 is as the table states it, not checked on the DNA. TRBV21-1 is deemed a pseudogene. CDR3 length: 17 residues. The CDR3 bases are TGTGCCAGCAGGATCAGCATAGCTACAACTTTCCCTGAGACCCAGTACTTC. Residues: CASRISIATTFPETQYF.

The chain carries TRBV5-4 and TRBJ2-5; 9 bases match TRBD1. Germline V gene lookup returns CDR1 SGHNT and CDR2 YYREEE (reference sequence). The V gene end was trimmed by 0 bases and the J gene end by 5 bases; junction bases not matched to a gene: 5. The CDR3 contains 15 residues. CDR3 sequence: CASSLDRGRAETQYF. The CDR3 bases are TGTGCCAGCAGCTTGGACAGGGGGCGCGCGGAGACCCAGTACTTC.

The V and J genes are TRBV18 and TRBJ1-3; tentatively, D is TRBD1 (6 bases). The CDR3 is 19 residues long. Trimming shortened V by 3 bases and J by 1 base, and 22 bases separated the two germline ends. The germline V gene encodes CDR1 KGHSH and CDR2 LQKENI. DNA for the CDR3: TGTGCCAGCTCACCCGGGAATCCAGGGGCCATAATATCTGGAAACACCATATATTTT. Its protein product is CASSPGNPGAIISGNTIYF.

This clone is a singleton in its sample. The gene calls are TRBV15 and TRBJ2-3; 14 bases line up with TRBD2. The germline V gene encodes CDR1 LNHNV and CDR2 YYDKDF (reference sequence). V shed 5 bases, J shed 6 bases, and the junction held 4 bases outside the gene matches. The CDR3 extends over 15 amino acids. The CDR3 loop is CATSEGTSGSDTQYF. The CDR3 region has the DNA TGTGCCACCAGCGAAGGGACTAGCGGGAGTGATACGCAGTATTTT. Full variable domain (remainder filled in from reference TRBV15 and TRBJ2-3): DAMVIQNPRYQVTQFGKPVTLSCSQTLNHNVMYWYQQKSSQAPKLLFHYYDKDFNNEADTPDNFQSRRPNTSFCFLDIRSPGLGDTAMYLCATSEGTSGSDTQYFGPGTRLTVL.

The CDR3 nucleotides are TGTGCCAGCACTAGGGACAGAGCCTACGAGCAGTACTTC. This gives the protein CASTRDRAYEQYF. V usage is TRBV28 and J usage is TRBJ2-7, with 7 positions matching TRBD1. This CDR3 spans 13 amino acids. Germline loops: CDR1 MDHEN, CDR2 SYDVKM. V gave up 7 bases and J gave up 2 bases; unmatched junction bases: 5.

The chain couples TRBV10-3 to TRBJ2-5; D is undetermined. The CDR3 consists of 14 residues. CDR1 and CDR2 from the germline V gene are ENHRY and SYGVKD. Trimming took 4 bases from V and 1 from J, leaving 10 bases between them. The CDR3 region has the DNA TGTGCCATCAGTGTGAGCTCGAGCCAAGAGACCCAGTACTTC. Its protein is CAISVSSSQETQYF.

The chain links TRBV5-5 to TRBJ2-1, with D tentatively TRBD2 (6 bases). Trimming stripped 0 bases from V and 2 bases from J, with 12 bases between. The CDR3 contains 16 residues. In germline, CDR1 is SGHKS, CDR2 YYEKEE (reference sequence). In DNA form, the CDR3 reads TGTGCCAGCAGCTTGGCTGGGGGGAGAACCTACAATGAGCAGTTCTTC. Translating gives CASSLAGGRTYNEQFF.

CDR3 in amino acids: CASSLASSYEQYF. The CDR3 coding sequence is TGTGCCAGCAGTTTAGCCAGCTCCTACGAGCAGTACTTC. J is TRBJ2-7 and V is TRBV12-3 or TRBV12-4; D unclear. Trimming took 0 bases from V and 0 from J, leaving 3 bases between them. The CDR3 runs 13 residues.

This sequence joins TRBV2 and TRBJ1-1; D gene ambiguous. V lost 4 bases and J lost 3, with 9 bases in between. CDR3 size: 13 residues. In germline, CDR1 is SNHLY, CDR2 FYNNEI. CDR3 region: CASSGFRDTEAFF. DNA for the CDR3: TGTGCCAGCAGTGGTTTCCGGGACACTGAAGCTTTCTTT.

The chain is built from TRBV25-1 and TRBJ2-1, with 13 bases identical to TRBD2. The CDR3 spans 18 residues. Looked up from germline, CDR1 is MGHDK and CDR2 is SYGVNS. V gave up 1 base and J gave up 4 bases; unmatched junction bases: 7. The CDR3 DNA sequence: TGTGCCAGCAGTGAATGGCGGTCGACTAGCGGGGGGTACAATGAGCAGTTCTTC. Translating gives CASSEWRSTSGGYNEQFF.

The rearrangement links TRBV3-1 (or the pseudogene TRBV3-2) to TRBJ1-1, with a tentative D call TRBD1 (6 bases). V was clipped by 1 base and J by 4 bases, with 10 bases between them. The CDR3 sequence is 14 residues long. Germline V gene lookup returns CDR1 LGHDT and CDR2 YNNKEL (reference sequence). The chain's CDR3 is CASSQGQAGTEAFF. The CDR3 bases are TGTGCCAGCAGCCAAGGACAGGCCGGCACTGAAGCTTTCTTT.

V and J are TRBV7-9 and TRBJ1-2, with 9 bases fitting TRBD1. The CDR3 has 15 amino acids. The V gene's germline CDR1 is SEHNR and CDR2 FQNEAQ (reference sequence). V trimming: 4 bases; J trimming: 4 bases; junction bases outside the gene matches: 7. The CDR3 here is CASSSSTGGAYGYTF. In DNA, the CDR3 is TGTGCCAGCAGCTCATCGACAGGGGGAGCCTATGGCTACACCTTC.

The gene calls are TRBV6-2 or TRBV6-3 and TRBJ2-3, with 9 bases identical to TRBD2. The CDR3 loop spans 15 amino acids. From germline, CDR1 is MNHEY and CDR2 SVGEGT. V gave up 2 bases and J gave up 0 bases; unmatched junction bases: 0. DNA for the CDR3: TGTGCCAGCAGTTACACTAGCGGGAGCACAGATACGCAGTATTTT. Translation gives CASSYTSGSTDTQYF.

This chain connects TRBV2 to TRBJ2-6; no firm D call. Trimming pared 2 bases from V and 1 base from J, leaving 3 bases between. The length of the CDR3 is 14 residues. Germline CDR1 and CDR2: SNHLY and FYNNEI. This chain's CDR3 is CASSELSGANVLTF. CDR3 nucleotide sequence: TGTGCCAGCAGTGAACTTTCTGGGGCCAACGTCCTGACTTTC.